This T cell receptor beta chain was recorded in a study of T cell responses to AZD1222 COVID-19 vaccine. Notes on the study in general: Vaccine-associated CD4 TCRs spanned spike, dominant at 160-218 and 743-854. Samples come after the peak T cell response, not at day 14.

Data came from immunoSEQ multiplex PCR; TCRdb stores just in-frame clones and leaves some out. The sample shows under 150,000 clones, about 90% of them seen only once. Note on this clone: Antigen: not known.

V lost 1 base and J lost 1; bases outside the gene matches: 3. Per germline, CDR1 SGHAT and CDR2 FQNNGV. This CDR3 contains 17 residues. The genes are TRBV11-2 and TRBJ1-4, with 10 bases aligning to TRBD1. This receptor was identified in an adult in good health. Material: peripheral blood, obtained on day 0 of AZD1222 vaccination. The DNA for the CDR3 is TGTGCCAGCAGCTTAGTGGGACAGGGGAGAACTAATGAAAAACTGTTTTTT. Translated: CASSLVGQGRTNEKLFF.